What follows is one T cell receptor (beta chain) and its context. The antigen is undetermined. These data come from a study of cytomegalovirus exposure and HLA in healthy donors. The V end lost 7 bases, the J end lost 7 bases, and 8 bases lay between the germline ends. The CDR3 spans 12 residues. The germline V gene has CDR1 SEHNR and CDR2 FQNEAQ (reference sequence). 13 Jbeta primers and 60 Vbeta primers were used for the PCR. Method: immunoSEQ multiplex PCR; TCRdb's copy keeps in-frame clones and lacks some. Among fewer than 200,000 clones, approximately 81% were seen once, and the ten largest hold about 0.77%. Study findings and constraints: Prior analysis indicated that the majority of TCR beta V segments exhibited productivity approximately 90% or approximately 30% of the time. Several of the most significant clusters appeared linked to common viral pathogens, based on a later analysis.

J is TRBJ1-6 and V is TRBV7-9; D possibly corresponds to TRBD1 (6 bases). Source material: PBMCs. The receptor was isolated from a woman between 18 and 29 years old in good health and CMV-seronegative. The CDR3 protein is CASNTGNSPLHF. The CDR3 coding sequence is TGTGCCAGCAACACAGGGAATTCACCCCTCCACTTT.